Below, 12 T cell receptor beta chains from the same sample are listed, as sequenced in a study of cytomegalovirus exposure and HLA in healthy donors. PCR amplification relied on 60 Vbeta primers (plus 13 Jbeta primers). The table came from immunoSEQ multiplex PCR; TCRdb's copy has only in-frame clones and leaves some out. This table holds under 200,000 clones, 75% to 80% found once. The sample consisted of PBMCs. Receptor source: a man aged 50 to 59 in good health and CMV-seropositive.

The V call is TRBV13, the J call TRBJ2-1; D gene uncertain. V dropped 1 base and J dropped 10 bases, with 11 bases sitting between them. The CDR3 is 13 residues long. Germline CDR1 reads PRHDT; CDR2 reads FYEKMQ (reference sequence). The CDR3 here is CASSLVAPGEQFF. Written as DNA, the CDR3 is TGTGCCAGCAGCTTAGTGGCTCCAGGAGAGCAGTTCTTC.

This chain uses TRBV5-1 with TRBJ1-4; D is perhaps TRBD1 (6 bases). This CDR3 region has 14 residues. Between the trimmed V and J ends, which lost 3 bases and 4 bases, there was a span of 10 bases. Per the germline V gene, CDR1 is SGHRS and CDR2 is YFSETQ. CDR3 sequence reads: CASSSQGGNEKLFF. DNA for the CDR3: TGCGCCAGCAGCTCACAGGGCGGTAATGAAAAACTGTTTTTT.

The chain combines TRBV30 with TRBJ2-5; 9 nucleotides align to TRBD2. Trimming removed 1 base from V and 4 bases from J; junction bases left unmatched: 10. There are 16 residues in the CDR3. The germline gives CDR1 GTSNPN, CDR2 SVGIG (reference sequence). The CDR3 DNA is TGTGCCTGGAGTGGGGCTCCAGCGGGGGGCGGAGAGACCCAGTACTTC. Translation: CAWSGAPAGGGETQYF.

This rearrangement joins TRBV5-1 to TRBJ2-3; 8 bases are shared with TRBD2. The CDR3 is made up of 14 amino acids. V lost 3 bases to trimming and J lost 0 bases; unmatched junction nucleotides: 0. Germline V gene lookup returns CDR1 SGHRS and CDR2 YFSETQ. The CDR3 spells CASSSSGSTDTQYF. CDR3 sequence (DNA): TGCGCCAGCAGCTCTAGCGGGAGCACAGATACGCAGTATTTT.

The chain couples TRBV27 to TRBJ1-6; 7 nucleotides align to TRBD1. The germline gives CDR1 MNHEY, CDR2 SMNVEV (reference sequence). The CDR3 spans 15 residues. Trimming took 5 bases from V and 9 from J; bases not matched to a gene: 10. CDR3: CASSPQTGSSSPLHF. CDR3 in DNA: TGTGCCAGCAGTCCCCAGACAGGGTCAAGTTCACCCCTCCACTTT.

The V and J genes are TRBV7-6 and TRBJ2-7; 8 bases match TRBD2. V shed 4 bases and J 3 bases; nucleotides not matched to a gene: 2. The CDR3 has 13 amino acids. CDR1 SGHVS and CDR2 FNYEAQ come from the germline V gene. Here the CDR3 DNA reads TGTGCCAGCAGCTCGGGAGGGTTCTACGAGCAGTACTTC. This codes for CASSSGGFYEQYF.

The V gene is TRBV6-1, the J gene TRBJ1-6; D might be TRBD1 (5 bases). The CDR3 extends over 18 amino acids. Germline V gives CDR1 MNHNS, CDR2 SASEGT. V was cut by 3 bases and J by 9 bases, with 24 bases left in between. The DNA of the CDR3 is TGTGCCAGCAGTGATCCGAGATCCGGGACTATGGTTGGTTCACCCCTCCACTTT. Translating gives CASSDPRSGTMVGSPLHF.

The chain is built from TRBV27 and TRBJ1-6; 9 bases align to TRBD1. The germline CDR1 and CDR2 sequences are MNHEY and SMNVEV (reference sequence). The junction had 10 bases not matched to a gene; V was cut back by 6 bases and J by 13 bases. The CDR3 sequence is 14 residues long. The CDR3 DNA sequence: TGTGCCAGCAGCCCAGGGACAGGGAGGGCCCCCCTCCACTTT. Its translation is CASSPGTGRAPLHF.

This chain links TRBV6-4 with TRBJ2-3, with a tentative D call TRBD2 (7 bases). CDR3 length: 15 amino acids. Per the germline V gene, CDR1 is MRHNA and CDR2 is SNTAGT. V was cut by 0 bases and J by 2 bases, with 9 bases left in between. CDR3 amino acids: CASSDSAGATDTQYF. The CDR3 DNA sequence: TGTGCCAGCAGTGACTCGGCGGGGGCCACAGATACGCAGTATTTT.

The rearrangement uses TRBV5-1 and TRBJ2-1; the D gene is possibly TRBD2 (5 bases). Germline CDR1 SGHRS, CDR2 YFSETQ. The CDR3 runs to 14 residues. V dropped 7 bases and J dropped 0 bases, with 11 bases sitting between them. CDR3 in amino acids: CASSRGSSYNEQFF. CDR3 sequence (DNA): TGCGCCAGCTCTCGGGGAAGCTCCTACAATGAGCAGTTCTTC.

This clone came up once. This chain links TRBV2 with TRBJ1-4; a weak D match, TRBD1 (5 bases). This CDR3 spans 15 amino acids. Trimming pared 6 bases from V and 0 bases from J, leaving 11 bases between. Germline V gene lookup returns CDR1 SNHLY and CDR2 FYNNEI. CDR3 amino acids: CASRRSGATNEKLFF. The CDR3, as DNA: TGTGCCAGCAGGAGATCGGGGGCAACTAATGAAAAACTGTTTTTT.

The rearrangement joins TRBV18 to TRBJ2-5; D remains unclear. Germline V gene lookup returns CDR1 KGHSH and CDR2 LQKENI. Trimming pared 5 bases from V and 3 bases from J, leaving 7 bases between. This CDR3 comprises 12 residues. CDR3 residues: CASSEIEETQYF. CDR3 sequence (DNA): TGTGCCAGCTCAGAAATAGAAGAGACCCAGTACTTC.